The rows below give T cell receptor beta chains drawn from one sample of a study of shared clonotypes between healthy human individuals. Method: immunoSEQ multiplex PCR; TCRdb's copy keeps in-frame clones and lacks some. The sample lists about 1 million clones, around 74% occurring once. Sequencing was performed on memory CD4+ T cells sorted from blood. The receptors originated from a man aged 18 to 30 in good health. The conserved cysteine and the conserved F or W are not part of the CDR3 here.

j_gene	v_gene	CDR3aa
TRBJ2-3	TRBV4-1	ATRQGSTDTQY
TRBJ1-3	TRBV4-1	ASSPDGSGNTIY
TRBJ1-6	TRBV14	ASSLLRGAYSPLH
TRBJ1-6	TRBV30	AWSTNSPLH
TRBJ2-1	TRBV7-2	ASSFYPWAYNEQF
TRBJ1-3	TRBV5-4	ASSTDRFSGNTIY
TRBJ1-1	TRBV30	AWSEAGKGTEAF
TRBJ2-1	TRBV5-4	ASSPVQGKSSYNEQF
TRBJ2-2	TRBV30	AWRQGNTGELF
TRBJ2-3	TRBV2	ASSIQGSSTDTQY
TRBJ1-5	TRBV6-1	ASSPGRGAGQPQH
TRBJ2-3	TRBV18	ASSPPIGASTDTQY
TRBJ1-1	TRBV13	ASSLIGGSTEAF
TRBJ2-1	TRBV7-3	ASSLGLGVAEQF
TRBJ2-2	TRBV7-2	ASSTDGGGELF
TRBJ1-4	TRBV2	ASCRVGEKLF
TRBJ2-4	TRBV7-2	ASSSGTTSKNIQY
TRBJ1-5	TRBV7-2	ASSLVGRGTNQPQH
TRBJ2-3	TRBV12-5	ASGLLVAADTQY
TRBJ2-5	TRBV7-8	ASSLSAGSETQY
TRBJ1-2	TRBV5-1	ASSLDTAGYGYT
TRBJ1-2	TRBV11-2	ASSPALVGRNYGYT
TRBJ2-7	TRBV2	ASSYQGDREQY
TRBJ2-5	TRBV5-1	ASSFSGGAETQY
TRBJ1-5	TRBV6-1	ASSTTQGNQPQH
TRBJ1-3	TRBV12-5	ARRDRGSTGNTIY
TRBJ1-4	TRBV6-1	ASSGGQGAANEKLF
TRBJ2-1	TRBV11-3	ASSQGSGGANNEQF
TRBJ2-3	TRBV6-6	ASSYSFADTQY
TRBJ1-6	TRBV27	ASTPRGPYNSPLH
TRBJ2-5	TRBV27	ASSRGANWGETQY
TRBJ1-4	TRBV5-1	ASSLARPGANEKLF
TRBJ2-3	TRBV11-2	ASSSDWAQADTQY
TRBJ2-7	TRBV12-1	ASSFPGQPPPYEQY
TRBJ1-3	TRBV5-4	ASSLQGSGNTIY
TRBJ2-2	TRBV5-1	ASSLGPTNTGELF
TRBJ2-5	TRBV30	AWGFPGQGAETQY
TRBJ1-1	TRBV29-1	SVWGGGSVNTEAF
TRBJ2-2	TRBV5-4	ASSPGGVTGELF
TRBJ1-2	TRBV6-1	ATTRDPLGYGYT
TRBJ2-7	TRBV6-6	ASSYVGQGNEQY
TRBJ2-7	TRBV2	ASSEWTSPYEQY
TRBJ2-7	TRBV5-1	ASSGTSGRSEQY
TRBJ2-3	TRBV14	ASSLPGGFTTDTQY
TRBJ2-3	TRBV4-1	ASSRTSGGATDTQY
TRBJ1-1	TRBV18	ASSPRAGPGNTEAF
TRBJ2-2	TRBV5-6	ASSPGMGNTGELF
TRBJ2-5	TRBV7-2	ASSRRTGGETQY
TRBJ1-1	TRBV30	AQRQGPEAF
TRBJ2-3	TRBV6-5	ASSWGGVGTDTQY
TRBJ1-2	TRBV5-1	ASSQDSANYGYT